Given below is one TCR beta chain in context. Antigen unknown. Reverse transcription used about 0.45 to 1 ug RNA and random hexamers. TCRdb recomputed calls from the immunoSEQ multiplex PCR reads with MiXCR, one row per CDR3 protein. The table has 150,000 to 200,000 distinct CDR3 sequences, over 85% seen once; the top ten hold roughly 0.1%. TCR beta was sequenced from blood CD8+ and CD4+ T cells. Looked up from germline, CDR1 is ENHRY and CDR2 is SYGVKD. The CDR3 is 15 residues long. J lost 2 bases, V lost 6 bases, and 7 bases had no gene match. The data were taken from a study of CD8 T cells in Susac syndrome. Whole-study findings and limits: Only a relatively small number of individuals were included in the TCR sequencing and HLA analysis.

Material: CD4+ T cells from PBMCs. The chain joins TRBV10-3 to TRBJ2-5, with 9 positions matching TRBD1. This sequence was found in a human donor with multiple sclerosis. The CDR3: CAISEHGTGQETQYF. The CDR3, as DNA: TGTGCCATCAGCGAGCATGGGACAGGGCAAGAGACCCAGTACTTC.